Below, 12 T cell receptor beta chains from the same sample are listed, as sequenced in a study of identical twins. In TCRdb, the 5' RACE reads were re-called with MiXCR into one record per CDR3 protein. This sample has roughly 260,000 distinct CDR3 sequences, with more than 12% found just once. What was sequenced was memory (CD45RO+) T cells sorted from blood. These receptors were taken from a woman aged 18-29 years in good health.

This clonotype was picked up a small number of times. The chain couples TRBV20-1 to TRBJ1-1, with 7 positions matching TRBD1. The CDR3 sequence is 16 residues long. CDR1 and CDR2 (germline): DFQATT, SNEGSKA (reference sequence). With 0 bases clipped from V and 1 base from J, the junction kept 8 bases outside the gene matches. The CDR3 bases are TGCAGTGCTAGAGATTTCAAGGGGGCATGGAACACTGAAGCTTTCTTT. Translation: CSARDFKGAWNTEAFF.

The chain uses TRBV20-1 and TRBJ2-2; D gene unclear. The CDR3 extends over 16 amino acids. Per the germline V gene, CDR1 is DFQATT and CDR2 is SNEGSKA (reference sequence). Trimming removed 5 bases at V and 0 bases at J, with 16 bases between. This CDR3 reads CSASGPQHANTGELFF. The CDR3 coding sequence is TGCAGTGCTTCCGGACCCCAACACGCGAACACCGGGGAGCTGTTTTTT.

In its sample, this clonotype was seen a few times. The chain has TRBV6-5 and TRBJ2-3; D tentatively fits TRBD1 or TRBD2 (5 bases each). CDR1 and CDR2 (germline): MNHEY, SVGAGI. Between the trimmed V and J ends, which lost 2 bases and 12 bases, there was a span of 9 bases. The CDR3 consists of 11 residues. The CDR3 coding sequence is TGTGCCAGCAGTTACATGGGGGTACAGTATTTT. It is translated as CASSYMGVQYF.

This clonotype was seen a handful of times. In DNA form, the CDR3 reads TGTGCCAGCAGCTCCGGAGAGGGGGCATATGGTGGCTACACCTTC. Translated, it gives CASSSGEGAYGGYTF. This chain connects TRBV5-5 to TRBJ1-2, with TRBD1 matching 7 bases. The CDR3 contains 15 residues. From germline, CDR1 is SGHKS and CDR2 YYEKEE (reference sequence). V lost 3 bases and J lost 7; bases outside the gene matches: 12.

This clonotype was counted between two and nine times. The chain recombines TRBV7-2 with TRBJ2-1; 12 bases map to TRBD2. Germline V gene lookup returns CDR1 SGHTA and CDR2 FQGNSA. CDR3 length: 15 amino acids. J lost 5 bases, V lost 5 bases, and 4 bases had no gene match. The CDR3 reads CASSPWTSGNNEQFF. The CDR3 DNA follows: TGTGCCAGCAGCCCCTGGACTAGCGGGAACAATGAGCAGTTCTTC.

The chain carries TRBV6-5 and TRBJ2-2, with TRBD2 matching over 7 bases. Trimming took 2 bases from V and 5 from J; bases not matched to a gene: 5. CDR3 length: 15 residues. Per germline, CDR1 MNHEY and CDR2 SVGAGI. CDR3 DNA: TGTGCCAGCAGTTACCGTCTAGCGGAGACCGGGGAGCTGTTTTTT. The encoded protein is CASSYRLAETGELFF.

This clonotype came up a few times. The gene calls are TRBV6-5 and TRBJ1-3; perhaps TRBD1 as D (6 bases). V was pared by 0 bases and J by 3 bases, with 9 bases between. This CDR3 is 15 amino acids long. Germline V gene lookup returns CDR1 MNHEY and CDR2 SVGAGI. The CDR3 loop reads CASSYSGAFGNTIYF. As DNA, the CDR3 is TGTGCCAGCAGTTACTCGGGGGCGTTTGGAAACACCATATATTTT.

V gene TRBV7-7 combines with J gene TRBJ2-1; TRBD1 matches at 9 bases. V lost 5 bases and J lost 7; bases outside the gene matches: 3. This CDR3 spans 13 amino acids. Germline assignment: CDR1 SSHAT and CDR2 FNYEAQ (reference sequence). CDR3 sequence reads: CASSTGQGNEQFF. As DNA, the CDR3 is TGTGCCAGCAGCACGGGACAGGGTAATGAGCAGTTCTTC.

The CDR3 nucleotides are TGCGCCAGCAGCTTGGCTAGCGGAGGCTATGGCTACACCTTC. Its translation: CASSLASGGYGYTF. The chain uses TRBV5-1 and TRBJ1-2; D is uncertain. This CDR3 contains 14 residues. Germline assignment: CDR1 SGHRS and CDR2 YFSETQ. The ends were cut back, 0 bases at V and 4 bases at J, with 10 bases in the middle.

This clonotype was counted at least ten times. The CDR3 reads CASSSKILGGGTEAFF. The CDR3 DNA follows: TGTGCCAGCAGCAGTAAAATACTCGGAGGCGGCACTGAAGCTTTCTTT. The chain couples TRBV7-8 to TRBJ1-1; D is unclear. The CDR3 runs to 16 residues. The germline V gene encodes CDR1 SGHVS and CDR2 FQNEAQ. V gave up 5 bases and J gave up 4 bases, with 20 bases separating them.

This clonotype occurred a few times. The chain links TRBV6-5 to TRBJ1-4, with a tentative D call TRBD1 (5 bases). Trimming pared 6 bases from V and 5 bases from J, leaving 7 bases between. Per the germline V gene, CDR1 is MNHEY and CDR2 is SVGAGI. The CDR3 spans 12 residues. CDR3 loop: CASRRGNEKLFF. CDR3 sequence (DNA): TGTGCCAGCAGAAGGGGCAATGAAAAACTGTTTTTT.

For the CDR3, the DNA is TGTGCCAGCAGCGTAAGAGCAAATTACGAGCAGTACTTC. This sequence encodes CASSVRANYEQYF. V is TRBV9 and J is TRBJ2-7; D remains ambiguous. Germline V gene data show CDR1 as SGDLS and CDR2 as YYNGEE. The V end was cut by 1 base, the J end by 4 bases, with 9 bases between. The CDR3 has 13 residues.